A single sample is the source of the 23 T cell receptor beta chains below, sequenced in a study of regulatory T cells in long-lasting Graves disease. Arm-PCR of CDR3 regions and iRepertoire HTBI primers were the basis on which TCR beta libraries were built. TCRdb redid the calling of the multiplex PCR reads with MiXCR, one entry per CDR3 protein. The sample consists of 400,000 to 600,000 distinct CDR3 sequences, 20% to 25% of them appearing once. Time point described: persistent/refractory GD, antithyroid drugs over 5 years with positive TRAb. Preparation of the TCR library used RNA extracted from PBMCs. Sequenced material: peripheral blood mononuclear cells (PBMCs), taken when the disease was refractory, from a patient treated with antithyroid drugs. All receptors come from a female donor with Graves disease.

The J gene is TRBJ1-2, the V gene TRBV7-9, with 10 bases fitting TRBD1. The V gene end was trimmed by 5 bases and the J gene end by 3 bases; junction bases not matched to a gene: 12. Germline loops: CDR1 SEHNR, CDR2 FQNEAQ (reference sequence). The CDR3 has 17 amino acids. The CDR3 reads CASSRGTGATADYGYTF. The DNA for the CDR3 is TGTGCCAGCAGCAGAGGGACAGGGGCGACGGCTGACTATGGCTACACCTTC. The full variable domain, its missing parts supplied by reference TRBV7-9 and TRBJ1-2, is DTGVSQNPRHKITKRGQNVTFRCDPISEHNRLYWYRQTLGQGPEFLTYFQNEAQLEKSRLLSDRFSAERPKGSFSTLEIQRTEQGDSAMYLCASSRGTGATADYGYTFGSGTRLTVV.

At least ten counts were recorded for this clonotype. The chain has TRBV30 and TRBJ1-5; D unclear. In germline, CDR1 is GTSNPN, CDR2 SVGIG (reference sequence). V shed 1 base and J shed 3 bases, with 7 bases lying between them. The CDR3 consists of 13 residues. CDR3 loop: CAWSEGNNQPQHF. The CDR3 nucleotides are TGTGCCTGGAGTGAGGGCAACAATCAGCCCCAGCATTTT.

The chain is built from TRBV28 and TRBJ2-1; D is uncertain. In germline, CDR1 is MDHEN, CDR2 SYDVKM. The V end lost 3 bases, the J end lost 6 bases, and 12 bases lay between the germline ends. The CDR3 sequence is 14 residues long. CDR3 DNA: TGTGCCAGCAGTTTCCGCGGACCTGCCAATGAGCAGTTCTTC. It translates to CASSFRGPANEQFF.

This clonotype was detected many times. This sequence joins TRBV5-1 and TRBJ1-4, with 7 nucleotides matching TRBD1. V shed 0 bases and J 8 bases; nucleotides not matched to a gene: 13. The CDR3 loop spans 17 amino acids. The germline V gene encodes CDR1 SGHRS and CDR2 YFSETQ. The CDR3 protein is CASSLGLEGGGEEKLFF. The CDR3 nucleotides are TGCGCCAGCAGCTTGGGGCTAGAAGGGGGCGGCGAAGAAAAACTGTTTTTT.

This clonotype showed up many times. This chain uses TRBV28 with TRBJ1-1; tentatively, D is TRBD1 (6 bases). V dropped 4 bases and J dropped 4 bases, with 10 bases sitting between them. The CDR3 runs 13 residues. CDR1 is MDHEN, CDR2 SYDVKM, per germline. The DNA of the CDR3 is TGTGCCAGCAGTTCCGGGACACCCACTGAAGCTTTCTTT. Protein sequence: CASSSGTPTEAFF.

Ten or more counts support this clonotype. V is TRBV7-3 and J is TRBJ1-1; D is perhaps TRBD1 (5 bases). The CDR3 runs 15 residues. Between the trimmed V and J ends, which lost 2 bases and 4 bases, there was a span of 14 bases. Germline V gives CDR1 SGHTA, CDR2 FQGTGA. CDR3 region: CASSLGRGVGTEAFF. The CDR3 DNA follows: TGTGCCAGCAGCTTAGGGAGGGGCGTGGGCACTGAAGCTTTCTTT.

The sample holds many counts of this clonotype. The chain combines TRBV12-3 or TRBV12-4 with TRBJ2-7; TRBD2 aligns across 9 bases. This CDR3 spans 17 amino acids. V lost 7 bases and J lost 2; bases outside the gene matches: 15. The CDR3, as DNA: TGTGCCAGCACCCTCCGCCCCTGGACTAGCGCAACCTACGAGCAGTACTTC. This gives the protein CASTLRPWTSATYEQYF.

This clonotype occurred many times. The CDR3 region is CASSYSMVYNEQFF. The CDR3 nucleotides read TGTGCCAGCAGTTACTCGATGGTTTACAATGAGCAGTTCTTC. The chain recombines TRBV6-5 with TRBJ2-1; D not resolved. Trimming took off 0 bases at V and 4 bases at J, with 7 bases between the two ends. The CDR3 covers 14 residues. In germline, CDR1 is MNHEY, CDR2 SVGAGI.

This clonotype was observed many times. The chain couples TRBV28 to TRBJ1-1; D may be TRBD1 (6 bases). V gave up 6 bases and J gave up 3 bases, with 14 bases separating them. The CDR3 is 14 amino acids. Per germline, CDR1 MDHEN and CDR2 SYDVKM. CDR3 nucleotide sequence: TGTGCCAGCAGCTTAGCAGGGGCCGACACTGAAGCTTTCTTT. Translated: CASSLAGADTEAFF. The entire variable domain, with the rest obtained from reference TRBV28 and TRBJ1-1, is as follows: DVKVTQSSRYLVKRTGEKVFLECVQDMDHENMFWYRQDPGLGLRLIYFSYDVKMKEKGDIPEGYSVSREKKERFSLILESASTNQTSMYLCASSLAGADTEAFFGQGTRLTVV.

The CDR3 spells CAISGTGEDVTEAFF. The DNA for the CDR3 is TGTGCCATCAGCGGGACAGGGGAAGATGTCACTGAAGCTTTCTTT. This rearrangement joins TRBV10-3 to TRBJ1-1; 10 nucleotides align to TRBD1. Germline loops: CDR1 ENHRY, CDR2 SYGVKD. The CDR3 length is 15 residues. The trim removed 6 bases at V and 4 bases at J, leaving 8 bases unmatched.

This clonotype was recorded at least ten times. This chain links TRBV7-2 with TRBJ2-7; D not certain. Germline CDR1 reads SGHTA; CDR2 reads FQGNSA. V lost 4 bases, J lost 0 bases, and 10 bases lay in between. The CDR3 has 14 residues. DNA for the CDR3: TGTGCCAGCAGCTCGGACCGGAGCTCCTACGAGCAGTACTTC. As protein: CASSSDRSSYEQYF.

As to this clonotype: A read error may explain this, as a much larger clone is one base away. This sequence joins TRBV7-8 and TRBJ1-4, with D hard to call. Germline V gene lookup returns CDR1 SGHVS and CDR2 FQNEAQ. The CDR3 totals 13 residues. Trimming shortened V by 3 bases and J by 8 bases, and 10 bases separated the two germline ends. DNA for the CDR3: TGTGCCAGCAGCTTCGGGCAGGCAGAAAAACTGTTTTTT. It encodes CASSFGQAEKLFF.

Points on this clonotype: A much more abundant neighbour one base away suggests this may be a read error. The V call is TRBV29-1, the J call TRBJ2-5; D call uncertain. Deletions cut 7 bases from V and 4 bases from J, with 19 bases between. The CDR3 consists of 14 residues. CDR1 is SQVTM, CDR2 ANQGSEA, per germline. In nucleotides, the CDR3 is TGCAGCGACTCAACCCACCTCCCCCGAGAGACCCAGTACTTC. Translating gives CSDSTHLPRETQYF.

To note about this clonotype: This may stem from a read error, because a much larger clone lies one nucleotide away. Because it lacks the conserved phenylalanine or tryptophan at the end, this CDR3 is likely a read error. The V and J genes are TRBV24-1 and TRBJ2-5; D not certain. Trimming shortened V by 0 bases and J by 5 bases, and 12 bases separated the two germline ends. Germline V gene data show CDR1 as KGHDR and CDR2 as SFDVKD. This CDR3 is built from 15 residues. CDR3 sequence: CATSDLDPTWETQYS. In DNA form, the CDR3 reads TGTGCCACCAGTGATTTGGACCCGACGTGGGAGACCCAGTACTCC.

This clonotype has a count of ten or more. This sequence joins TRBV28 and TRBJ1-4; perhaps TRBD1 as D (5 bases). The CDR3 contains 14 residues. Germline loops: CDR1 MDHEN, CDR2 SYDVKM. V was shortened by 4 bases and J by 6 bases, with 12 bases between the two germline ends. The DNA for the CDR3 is TGTGCCAGCAGTTCGTGGACGGGGGATGAAAAACTGTTTTTT. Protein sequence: CASSSWTGDEKLFF. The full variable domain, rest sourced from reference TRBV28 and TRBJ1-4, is DVKVTQSSRYLVKRTGEKVFLECVQDMDHENMFWYRQDPGLGLRLIYFSYDVKMKEKGDIPEGYSVSREKKERFSLILESASTNQTSMYLCASSSWTGDEKLFFGSGTQLSVL.

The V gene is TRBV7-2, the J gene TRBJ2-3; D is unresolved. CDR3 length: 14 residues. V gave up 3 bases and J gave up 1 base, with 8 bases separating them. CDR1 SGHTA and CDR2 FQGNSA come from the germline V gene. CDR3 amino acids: CASSFAIGTDTQYF. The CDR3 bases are TGTGCCAGCAGCTTCGCCATAGGCACAGATACGCAGTATTTT.

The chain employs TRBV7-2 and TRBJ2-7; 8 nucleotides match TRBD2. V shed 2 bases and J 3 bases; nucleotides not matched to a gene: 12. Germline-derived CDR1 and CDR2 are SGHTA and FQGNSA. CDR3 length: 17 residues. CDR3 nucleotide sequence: TGTGCCAGCAGCTTACGCACCGGGACTAGTCGGGTCTACGAGCAGTACTTC. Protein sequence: CASSLRTGTSRVYEQYF.

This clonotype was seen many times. The CDR3 DNA follows: TGTGCCAGCAGTTTGTCCTCCCCCCGTATGGACACCATATATTTT. This encodes CASSLSSPRMDTIYF. V usage is TRBV28 and J usage is TRBJ1-3; D gene ambiguous. The ends were cut back, 3 bases at V and 8 bases at J, with 17 bases in the middle. The CDR3 runs to 15 residues. Per germline, CDR1 MDHEN and CDR2 SYDVKM.

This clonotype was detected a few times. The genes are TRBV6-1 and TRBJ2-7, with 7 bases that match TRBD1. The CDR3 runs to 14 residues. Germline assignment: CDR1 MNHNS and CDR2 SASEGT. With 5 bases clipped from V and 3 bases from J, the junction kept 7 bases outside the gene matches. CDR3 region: CASSLRQGIYEQYF. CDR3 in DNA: TGTGCCAGCAGTCTCCGACAGGGAATCTACGAGCAGTACTTC.

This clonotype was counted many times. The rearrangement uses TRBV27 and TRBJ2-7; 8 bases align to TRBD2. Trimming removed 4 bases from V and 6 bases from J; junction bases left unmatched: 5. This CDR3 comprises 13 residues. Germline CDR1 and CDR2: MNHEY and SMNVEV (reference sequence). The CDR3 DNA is TGTGCCAGCAGTTACCGGACTAGCTCCGAGCAGTACTTC. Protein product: CASSYRTSSEQYF.

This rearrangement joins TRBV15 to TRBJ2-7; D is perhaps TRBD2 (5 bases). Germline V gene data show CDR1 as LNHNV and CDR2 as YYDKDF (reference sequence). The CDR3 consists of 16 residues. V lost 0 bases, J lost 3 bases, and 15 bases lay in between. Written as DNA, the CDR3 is TGTGCCACCAGCAGAGACGGTCTAGAGCGGCACTACGAGCAGTACTTC. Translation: CATSRDGLERHYEQYF.

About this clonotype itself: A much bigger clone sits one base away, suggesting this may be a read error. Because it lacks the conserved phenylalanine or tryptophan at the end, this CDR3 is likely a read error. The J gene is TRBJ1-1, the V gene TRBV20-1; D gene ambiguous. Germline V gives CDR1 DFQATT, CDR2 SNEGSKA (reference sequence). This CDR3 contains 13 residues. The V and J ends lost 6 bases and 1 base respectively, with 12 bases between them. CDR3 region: CSAERVANTEAFS. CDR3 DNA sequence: TGCAGTGCCGAGAGGGTTGCGAACACTGAAGCTTTCTCT.

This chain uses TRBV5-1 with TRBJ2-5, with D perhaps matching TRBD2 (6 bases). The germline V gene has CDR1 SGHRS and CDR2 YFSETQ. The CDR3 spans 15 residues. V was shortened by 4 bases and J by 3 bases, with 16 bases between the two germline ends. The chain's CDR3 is CASSRSPSEEETQYF. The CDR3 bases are TGCGCCAGCAGCCGCAGTCCTAGCGAGGAAGAGACCCAGTACTTC.